A selection of T cell receptor beta chains follows, all from one sample in a study of cytomegalovirus exposure and HLA in healthy donors. Repertoires were generated with immunoSEQ multiplex PCR, while TCRdb's copy carries only in-frame clones and drops some. This sample yields approximately 100,000 clones, of which about 80% are seen a single time; around 4.4% belongs to the top ten. Sequenced material: PBMCs. The receptors shown here come from a man in his forties in good health and CMV-seronegative. The CDR3 runs from the conserved cysteine through the conserved F or W. The order of the fields is clone size, V gene, D gene, J gene, CDR3 protein, CDR3 DNA. The D gene is left open where the match is weak. Rows give clone size only sometimes, using once, few, many, or a class for an expanded clone.

clone size: -
V gene: TRBV18
D gene: TRBD2
J gene: TRBJ2-3
CDR3 protein: CASSPPGLAGADTQYF
CDR3 DNA: TGTGCCAGCTCACCACCCGGACTAGCGGGGGCAGATACGCAGTATTTT

clone size: -
V gene: TRBV9
D gene: TRBD1
J gene: TRBJ1-6
CDR3 protein: CASSAGQATFYNSPLHF
CDR3 DNA: TGTGCCAGCAGCGCGGGACAGGCGACCTTCTATAATTCCCCCCTCCACTTT

clone size: -
V gene: TRBV5-4
D gene: -
J gene: TRBJ2-4
CDR3 protein: CASSSPTGLAKNIQYF
CDR3 DNA: TGTGCCAGCAGCTCACCAACAGGGCTAGCCAAAAACATTCAGTACTTC

clone size: -
V gene: TRBV7-9
D gene: -
J gene: TRBJ2-2
CDR3 protein: CSSSPQGTGELFF
CDR3 DNA: TGTTCCAGCAGCCCACAGGGTACCGGGGAGCTGTTTTTT

clone size: -
V gene: TRBV5-1
D gene: -
J gene: TRBJ1-6
CDR3 protein: CASSFSGRDNSPLHF
CDR3 DNA: TGCGCCAGCAGCTTCTCGGGGAGGGACAATTCACCCCTCCACTTT

clone size: -
V gene: TRBV2
D gene: TRBD1
J gene: TRBJ1-3
CDR3 protein: CASSWDRGLYGNTIYF
CDR3 DNA: TGTGCCAGCAGTTGGGACAGGGGGCTGTATGGAAACACCATATATTTT

clone size: -
V gene: TRBV18
D gene: TRBD1
J gene: TRBJ2-7
CDR3 protein: CASSPPTGGGYEQYF
CDR3 DNA: TGTGCCAGCTCACCACCGACAGGGGGTGGTTACGAGCAGTACTTC

clone size: -
V gene: TRBV18
D gene: -
J gene: TRBJ2-5
CDR3 protein: CASSPGDFQETQYF
CDR3 DNA: TGTGCCAGCTCACCGGGGGACTTCCAAGAGACCCAGTACTTC

clone size: -
V gene: TRBV9
D gene: -
J gene: TRBJ1-5
CDR3 protein: CASSSASGSNQPQHF
CDR3 DNA: TGTGCCAGCAGCTCAGCGTCAGGGAGCAATCAGCCCCAGCATTTT

clone size: few
V gene: TRBV2
D gene: TRBD2
J gene: TRBJ2-3
CDR3 protein: CASSPLRRLATDTQYF
CDR3 DNA: TGTGCCAGCAGTCCTCTCAGGAGACTAGCGACAGATACGCAGTATTTT

clone size: -
V gene: TRBV18
D gene: TRBD2
J gene: TRBJ2-7
CDR3 protein: CASSLTRTSGGNEQYF
CDR3 DNA: TGTGCCAGCTCGCTCACTCGGACTAGCGGGGGGAACGAGCAGTACTTC

clone size: -
V gene: TRBV7-8
D gene: -
J gene: TRBJ2-1
CDR3 protein: CASSLEFGGTGGNEQFF
CDR3 DNA: TGTGCCAGCAGCTTAGAGTTTGGAGGGACTGGGGGCAATGAGCAGTTCTTC

clone size: few
V gene: TRBV18
D gene: TRBD2
J gene: TRBJ2-1
CDR3 protein: CASSPPLGSGGPPNYEQFF
CDR3 DNA: TGTGCCAGCTCACCACCGTTGGGTAGCGGGGGGCCCCCCAACTATGAGCAGTTCTTC

clone size: -
V gene: TRBV10-3
D gene: TRBD2
J gene: TRBJ2-1
CDR3 protein: CAIRRGEVNEQFF
CDR3 DNA: TGTGCCATCAGGCGGGGGGAGGTTAATGAGCAGTTCTTC

clone size: few
V gene: TRBV10-3
D gene: -
J gene: TRBJ1-1
CDR3 protein: CAISDGGSTEAFF
CDR3 DNA: TGTGCCATCAGTGACGGGGGTAGCACTGAAGCTTTCTTT

clone size: -
V gene: TRBV7-9
D gene: -
J gene: TRBJ2-7
CDR3 protein: CASSLGTGTVPSYEQYF
CDR3 DNA: TGTGCCAGCAGCTTAGGAACGGGGACTGTCCCCTCCTACGAGCAGTACTTC

clone size: once
V gene: TRBV20-1
D gene: -
J gene: TRBJ2-1
CDR3 protein: CSASQGYEQFF
CDR3 DNA: TGCAGTGCTAGTCAGGGATATGAGCAGTTCTTC

clone size: -
V gene: TRBV25-1
D gene: TRBD1
J gene: TRBJ1-1
CDR3 protein: CASSTGGSGAFF
CDR3 DNA: TGTGCCAGCAGCACAGGGGGTTCAGGAGCTTTCTTT

clone size: -
V gene: TRBV7-8
D gene: TRBD2
J gene: TRBJ2-1
CDR3 protein: CASSLAGGDEQFF
CDR3 DNA: TGTGCCAGCAGCTTAGCCGGGGGGGACGAGCAGTTCTTC

clone size: -
V gene: TRBV30
D gene: TRBD1
J gene: TRBJ2-7
CDR3 protein: CAWRETGGEQYF
CDR3 DNA: TGTGCCTGGAGGGAAACAGGGGGTGAGCAGTACTTC

clone size: -
V gene: TRBV18
D gene: -
J gene: TRBJ2-5
CDR3 protein: CASSPGQGRETQYF
CDR3 DNA: TGTGCCAGCTCACCGGGTCAGGGTAGAGAGACCCAGTACTTC

clone size: -
V gene: TRBV7-9
D gene: TRBD1
J gene: TRBJ2-7
CDR3 protein: CASSFVGGLTYEQYF
CDR3 DNA: TGTGCCAGCAGCTTTGTAGGGGGCCTAACCTACGAGCAGTACTTC

clone size: -
V gene: TRBV5-1
D gene: TRBD1
J gene: TRBJ2-2
CDR3 protein: CASSRQGPQLDTGELFF
CDR3 DNA: TGCGCCAGCAGTCGACAGGGGCCTCAGCTCGACACCGGGGAGCTGTTTTTT

clone size: -
V gene: TRBV11-1
D gene: TRBD2
J gene: TRBJ2-5
CDR3 protein: CASSLEAAGGPQETQYF
CDR3 DNA: TGTGCCAGCAGCTTAGAGGCAGCGGGGGGGCCTCAAGAGACCCAGTACTTC

clone size: -
V gene: TRBV6-1
D gene: -
J gene: TRBJ2-7
CDR3 protein: CASSQGRVPPEQYF
CDR3 DNA: TGTGCCAGCAGTCAGGGGAGAGTTCCTCCCGAGCAGTACTTC

clone size: -
V gene: TRBV4-1
D gene: TRBD1
J gene: TRBJ1-1
CDR3 protein: CASSGTGGITEAFF
CDR3 DNA: TGCGCCAGCAGCGGAACAGGGGGAATCACTGAAGCTTTCTTT

clone size: few
V gene: TRBV6-1
D gene: -
J gene: TRBJ1-5
CDR3 protein: CASSEAGGGKPQHF
CDR3 DNA: TGTGCCAGCAGTGAGGCGGGGGGAGGCAAGCCCCAGCATTTT

clone size: -
V gene: TRBV28
D gene: TRBD1
J gene: TRBJ1-5
CDR3 protein: CASSSGQGYQPQHF
CDR3 DNA: TGTGCCAGCAGTTCGGGACAGGGCTATCAGCCCCAGCATTTT

clone size: -
V gene: TRBV5-1
D gene: -
J gene: TRBJ1-2
CDR3 protein: CASSWGDRTNYGYTF
CDR3 DNA: TGCGCCAGCAGCTGGGGGGACCGTACTAACTATGGCTACACCTTC

clone size: -
V gene: TRBV19
D gene: TRBD1
J gene: TRBJ2-5
CDR3 protein: CASSKAQGIQETQYF
CDR3 DNA: TGTGCCAGTAGTAAAGCACAGGGGATCCAAGAGACCCAGTACTTC

clone size: few
V gene: TRBV6-1
D gene: TRBD1
J gene: TRBJ1-6
CDR3 protein: CASSSTGDSPLHF
CDR3 DNA: TGTGCCAGCAGTTCGACAGGGGATTCACCCCTCCACTTT

clone size: -
V gene: TRBV5-1
D gene: -
J gene: TRBJ2-2
CDR3 protein: CASSGTLVNTGELFF
CDR3 DNA: TGCGCCAGCTCCGGGACACTTGTAAACACCGGGGAGCTGTTTTTT

clone size: few
V gene: TRBV4-2
D gene: TRBD1
J gene: TRBJ2-7
CDR3 protein: CASSQGTGQGDYEQYF
CDR3 DNA: TGTGCCAGCAGCCAAGGAACGGGACAGGGGGACTACGAGCAGTACTTC

clone size: -
V gene: TRBV27
D gene: TRBD2
J gene: TRBJ2-3
CDR3 protein: CASSWASGGPTSTDTQYF
CDR3 DNA: TGTGCCAGCAGTTGGGCTAGCGGGGGGCCGACTAGCACAGATACGCAGTATTTT

clone size: few
V gene: TRBV11-3
D gene: TRBD2
J gene: TRBJ2-1
CDR3 protein: CASSHGTSGGADEQFF
CDR3 DNA: TGTGCCAGCAGCCACGGGACTAGCGGGGGGGCCGATGAGCAGTTCTTC

clone size: -
V gene: TRBV19
D gene: TRBD2
J gene: TRBJ2-3
CDR3 protein: CASSGFPSGGVTDTQYF
CDR3 DNA: TGTGCCAGTAGTGGGTTTCCTAGCGGGGGGGTCACAGATACGCAGTATTTT

clone size: -
V gene: TRBV6-4
D gene: TRBD2
J gene: TRBJ2-3
CDR3 protein: CASIPSGRGNTDTQYF
CDR3 DNA: TGTGCCAGCATACCGAGCGGGCGGGGGAACACAGATACGCAGTATTTT

clone size: -
V gene: TRBV29-1
D gene: -
J gene: TRBJ1-2
CDR3 protein: CSVRKGDGYTF
CDR3 DNA: TGCAGCGTTCGAAAAGGGGATGGCTACACCTTC

clone size: -
V gene: TRBV6-1
D gene: -
J gene: TRBJ2-1
CDR3 protein: CASSQDDSGQQFF
CDR3 DNA: TGTGCCAGCAGCCAGGATGATAGCGGCCAGCAGTTCTTC

clone size: -
V gene: TRBV30
D gene: TRBD2
J gene: TRBJ2-2
CDR3 protein: CAWLTSGGPNTGELFF
CDR3 DNA: TGTGCCTGGTTAACTAGCGGGGGGCCCAACACCGGGGAGCTGTTTTTT

clone size: few
V gene: TRBV2
D gene: TRBD1
J gene: TRBJ1-3
CDR3 protein: CASTRQGTGNTIYF
CDR3 DNA: TGTGCCAGCACCCGACAGGGGACCGGAAACACCATATATTTT

clone size: once
V gene: TRBV6-4
D gene: TRBD2
J gene: TRBJ2-4
CDR3 protein: CASSETSASGGLAKNIQYF
CDR3 DNA: TGTGCCAGCAGTGAAACCTCGGCTAGCGGGGGACTAGCCAAAAACATTCAGTACTTC

clone size: -
V gene: TRBV29-1
D gene: -
J gene: TRBJ1-5
CDR3 protein: CSVIFGQSPNQPQHF
CDR3 DNA: TGCAGCGTTATATTCGGACAGTCTCCCAATCAGCCCCAGCATTTT

clone size: -
V gene: TRBV2
D gene: -
J gene: TRBJ2-7
CDR3 protein: CASSESLNRVEEQYF
CDR3 DNA: TGTGCCAGCAGTGAATCTCTTAACAGGGTGGAAGAGCAGTACTTC

clone size: -
V gene: TRBV5-1
D gene: TRBD2
J gene: TRBJ2-3
CDR3 protein: CASSLAPGGDTQYF
CDR3 DNA: TGCGCCAGCAGCTTGGCCCCGGGGGGAGATACGCAGTATTTT

clone size: few
V gene: TRBV5-4
D gene: -
J gene: TRBJ2-1
CDR3 protein: CASRLERYNEQFF
CDR3 DNA: TGTGCCAGCAGACTGGAGCGTTACAATGAGCAGTTCTTC

clone size: -
V gene: TRBV5-1
D gene: -
J gene: TRBJ1-1
CDR3 protein: CASSFRLQGTEAFF
CDR3 DNA: TGCGCCAGCAGCTTCAGGTTACAGGGTACTGAAGCTTTCTTT

clone size: -
V gene: TRBV18
D gene: -
J gene: TRBJ1-5
CDR3 protein: CASSPPGQTNQPQHF
CDR3 DNA: TGTGCCAGCTCCCCACCTGGACAGACTAATCAGCCCCAGCATTTT

clone size: -
V gene: TRBV15
D gene: -
J gene: TRBJ1-2
CDR3 protein: CATSSLLGGSGYTF
CDR3 DNA: TGTGCCACCAGCAGTCTGTTAGGAGGCTCCGGCTACACCTTC